The present T cell receptor beta chain was sequenced within a study of T cell clones after liver transplantation. Overall study: A pre-transplant mixed lymphocyte reaction with TCRbeta sequencing defined graft-donor-reactive clones followed in post-transplant blood. Apart from a few HCV-positive recipients, transplants were for non-autoimmune, non-viral reasons. Patients counted as tolerant after at least one year off all immunosuppression, enzymes not exceeding twice normal. Timepoints were pre-transplant, pre-withdrawal, and after withdrawal was completed or failed.

Profiling relied on immunoSEQ multiplex PCR, and the TCRdb table lists in-frame clones only, not all of them. The sample has approximately 100,000 clones, about 81% seen once. The V gene end was trimmed by 4 bases and the J gene end by 5 bases; junction bases not matched to a gene: 10. Germline CDR1 and CDR2: MNHEY and SMNVEV (reference sequence). The CDR3 sequence is 16 residues long. This sequence joins TRBV27 and TRBJ2-4; 8 positions agree with TRBD1. This TCR derives from a human donor who received a liver transplant. The sample consisted of CD4+ T cells from blood, taken before liver transplant. The CDR3 loop reads CASSSYGQGRENIQYF. DNA for the CDR3: TGTGCCAGCAGTTCTTACGGACAGGGTCGCGAAAACATTCAGTACTTC.